The clone carrying this T cell receptor (beta chain) was recorded a few times. Its antigen remains unidentified. The entry originates in a study of blood T cells in healthy people across ages. Findings of the study overall: Getting older went along with TCR beta diversity per million T cells dropping roughly linearly. Percentage of naive T cells showed a strong correlation with TCR beta diversity.

Next came a second PCR, run for about 7 to 12 cycles, which used a sample-barcoded 5' primer along with a J-beta primer mix. TCRdb passed the 5' RACE reads through MiXCR, listing each CDR3 protein once. The table includes roughly 700,000 distinct CDR3 sequences, 25% detected once. In addition, the sample was reused for a study of T cells of mothers and their children. As reported in that work: Sequencing got over 10 million TCR beta CDR3 reads from each mother and about 2.9 million from each child. Mother-child pairs who were related displayed a slightly higher overlap than unrelated pairs, a difference that was non-significant.

Sequencing input: blood. The clonotype originates from a boy under 18 in good health.

This chain's CDR3 is CASRQDRVQDTQYF. The DNA for the CDR3 is TGTGCCAGCAGACAGGACAGGGTGCAAGATACGCAGTATTTT. The chain recombines TRBV12-3 or TRBV12-4 with TRBJ2-3; TRBD1 matches 8 bases. The CDR3 sequence is 14 residues long. Unmatched junction bases numbered 7, after V lost 6 bases and J lost 5 bases.